This T cell receptor (beta chain) was profiled in a study of T cell responses to AZD1222 COVID-19 vaccine. Whole-study results and caveats: Mapped onto spike, vaccine-associated CD4 TCRs spanned it and were dominant at 160-218 and 743-854. Donors were mostly white British, more females; clonal diversity possibly underestimated. All repertoire sampling was performed exclusively after the peak T cell response. Per reports, nearly half of all spike-specific TCRs target regions that are unmutated in variants.

Only in-frame clones appear in the TCRdb table, and some are missing; sequencing was by immunoSEQ multiplex PCR. The repertoire holds approximately 210,000 clones, less than 95% seen once, with around 1.7% in the top ten. Trimming took 5 bases from V and 0 from J; bases not matched to a gene: 9. Germline V CDR1 and CDR2: SEHNR, FQNEAQ (reference sequence). CDR3 length: 16 residues. Note on this clone: The target antigen is unknown.

Here the sequenced sample was peripheral blood, taken 28 days after the second dose of the MenACWY control vaccine. The clonotype was recovered from an adult who received the MenACWY meningococcal vaccine as a control. The chain is built from TRBV7-9 and TRBJ1-2; TRBD1 aligns across 7 bases. The CDR3 DNA is TGTGCCAGCAGCCTGCGACAGGGATACACTAACTATGGCTACACCTTC. It encodes CASSLRQGYTNYGYTF.